Listed below are T cell receptor beta chains from one sample, sequenced in a study of T-cell memory formation after mild COVID-19. TCRdb redid the calling of the 5' RACE reads with MiXCR, one entry per CDR3 protein. Found here are 450,000 or so distinct CDR3 sequences, 20% to 30% of them singletons; the top ten hold around an eighth. The sequenced sample consisted of PBMCs or a T cell subset sorted from them (not recorded which). These receptors all come from an adult woman who had mild COVID-19 (a few samples of this study predate the infection). Cell type and time point are not known. Both conserved end residues are part of each CDR3. D genes are given only for firm matches. Some rows have no size entry. The others give once, few or many, or a class for an expanded clone.

j_call clone_size v_call d_call cdr3_aa cdr3_nt
TRBJ2-2 - TRBV5-1 TRBD1 CASSLLTGDLGELFF TGCGCCAGCAGCCTGTTGACAGGGGACTTAGGGGAGCTGTTTTTT
TRBJ2-3 few TRBV27 - CASGTGHTQYF TGTGCCAGCGGTACAGGGCACACGCAGTATTTT
TRBJ2-7 - TRBV6-2/TRBV6-3 TRBD1 CASHGRDRGNEQYF TGTGCCAGCCACGGACGAGACAGGGGCAACGAGCAGTACTTC
TRBJ2-3 many TRBV5-5 - CASSLRGTDTQYF TGTGCCAGCAGCTTGCGGGGCACAGATACGCAGTATTTT
TRBJ2-1 - TRBV7-2 - CASSLEGTNSYNEQFF TGTGCCAGCAGCTTAGAAGGGACAAACTCCTACAATGAGCAGTTCTTC
TRBJ2-2 few TRBV2 TRBD1 CASRQGQGTGELFF TGTGCCAGCAGACAGGGACAGGGCACCGGGGAGCTGTTTTTT
TRBJ1-1 many TRBV7-9 TRBD1 CASSDLTGAGTEAFF TGTGCCAGCAGCGACCTCACAGGGGCCGGGACTGAAGCTTTCTTT
TRBJ2-5 - TRBV19 - CASSMGARETQYF TGTGCCAGTAGTATGGGGGCAAGAGAGACCCAGTACTTC
TRBJ2-1 - TRBV30 - CAWSVRGVRNEQFF TGTGCCTGGAGTGTACGTGGAGTCCGCAATGAGCAGTTCTTC
TRBJ2-3 - TRBV7-3 TRBD2 CASSSRLAGEESTDTQYF TGTGCCAGCAGCTCCCGACTAGCGGGAGAGGAGAGCACAGATACGCAGTATTTT
TRBJ1-4 - TRBV4-1 - CASSQGVGSSEKLFF TGCGCCAGCAGCCAAGGGGTAGGGTCGAGTGAAAAACTGTTTTTT
TRBJ2-5 few TRBV18 TRBD1 CASQKGGEETQYF TGTGCCAGCCAAAAAGGGGGCGAGGAGACCCAGTACTTC
TRBJ1-4 few TRBV5-1 TRBD1 CASSSGTAPGEKLFF TGCGCCAGCAGCTCCGGGACAGCCCCGGGGGAAAAACTGTTTTTT
TRBJ2-3 - TRBV7-3 - CASSLGSGPKDTQYF TGTGCCAGCAGCTTGGGGTCAGGGCCCAAAGATACGCAGTATTTT
TRBJ2-1 - TRBV5-6 - CASSAITYGGNEQFF TGTGCCAGCAGCGCAATAACCTACGGGGGCAATGAGCAGTTCTTC
TRBJ2-3 - TRBV24-1 - CATSPDSASTDTQYF TGTGCCACCAGCCCTGACAGTGCTAGCACAGATACGCAGTATTTT
TRBJ1-5 few TRBV12-3/TRBV12-4 - CASSFPNSNQPQHF TGTGCCAGCAGTTTCCCTAATAGCAATCAGCCCCAGCATTTT
TRBJ2-5 - TRBV25-1 - CASSESGRPYQETQYF TGTGCCAGCAGTGAGTCGGGGAGACCGTACCAAGAGACCCAGTACTTC
TRBJ1-3 - TRBV9 - CASSATGSGNTIYF TGTGCCAGCAGCGCCACAGGGTCTGGAAACACCATATATTTT
TRBJ2-2 - TRBV20-1 - CSASEVVAGELFF TGCAGTGCTAGTGAGGTAGTCGCAGGGGAGCTGTTTTTT
TRBJ2-7 few TRBV6-1 TRBD1 CASRKGQGIHEQYF TGTGCCAGCAGGAAGGGACAGGGGATCCACGAGCAGTACTTC
TRBJ2-1 few TRBV24-1 - CATSEAGVASYNEQFF TGTGCCACCAGTGAAGCCGGAGTAGCGAGCTACAATGAGCAGTTCTTC
TRBJ1-4 few TRBV9 TRBD1 CASSPGQVNEKLFF TGTGCCAGCAGCCCAGGACAGGTGAATGAAAAACTGTTTTTT
TRBJ2-3 few TRBV6-4 - CASSEFGEDTQYF TGTGCCAGCAGTGAGTTCGGGGAGGATACGCAGTATTTT
TRBJ2-2 few TRBV7-9 TRBD1 CASSFGQGGYTGELFF TGTGCCAGCAGCTTCGGACAGGGGGGATACACCGGGGAGCTGTTTTTT
TRBJ1-1 - TRBV6-5 - CASSSVRDTVEAFF TGTGCCAGCTCTTCGGTCCGGGACACCGTTGAAGCTTTCTTT
TRBJ2-7 - TRBV18 - CASSPPQSVEQYF TGTGCCAGCTCACCACCGCAGTCGGTCGAGCAGTACTTC
TRBJ2-1 many TRBV7-2 TRBD2 CASSQLAGGPGEQFF TGTGCCAGCAGCCAACTAGCGGGAGGGCCGGGTGAGCAGTTCTTC
TRBJ2-1 - TRBV7-9 - CASSLEVRESLNEQFF TGTGCCAGCAGCTTAGAAGTCCGGGAGTCACTCAATGAGCAGTTCTTC
TRBJ1-2 - TRBV20-1 - CSARESGTRGRGYTF TGCAGTGCTAGAGAAAGCGGGACCCGGGGAAGAGGCTACACCTTC
TRBJ1-4 - TRBV7-9 TRBD1 CASSFETGARNEKLFF TGTGCCAGCAGCTTCGAAACAGGGGCGAGGAATGAAAAACTGTTTTTT
TRBJ2-5 few TRBV20-1 - CSAVRDLQETQYF TGCAGTGCTGTCCGGGACTTACAAGAGACCCAGTACTTC
TRBJ2-5 - TRBV12-3/TRBV12-4 TRBD2 CASSERLAGVQETQYF TGTGCCAGCAGTGAGCGACTAGCGGGGGTCCAAGAGACCCAGTACTTC
TRBJ1-2 few TRBV6-6 - CASSYSEGSGGYTF TGTGCCAGCAGTTACTCAGAGGGTTCGGGGGGCTACACCTTC
TRBJ1-2 - TRBV7-9 - CASSSPGRGGDGYTF TGTGCCAGCAGCTCTCCGGGGAGGGGAGGAGATGGCTACACCTTC
TRBJ1-1 - TRBV7-6 TRBD1 CASSLGYQTGNNTEAFF TGTGCCAGCAGCTTAGGCTACCAGACAGGGAATAACACTGAAGCTTTCTTT
TRBJ2-1 - TRBV20-1 - CSVGRSSEQFF TGCAGTGTCGGTCGGAGTAGTGAGCAGTTCTTC
TRBJ2-7 - TRBV10-2 TRBD2 CASRGGTYEQYF TGCGCCAGCAGGGGAGGGACCTACGAGCAGTACTTC
TRBJ2-3 few TRBV7-2 TRBD2 CASSRRLAGRTDTQYF TGTGCCAGCAGCCGTCGACTAGCGGGACGCACAGATACGCAGTATTTT
TRBJ1-5 - TRBV20-1 - CSARKDGLYSNQPQHF TGCAGTGCTAGAAAGGACGGCCTATATAGCAATCAGCCCCAGCATTTT
TRBJ2-7 - TRBV29-1 - CSVETRNRDGSSTNEQYF TGCAGCGTTGAAACACGGAACAGGGACGGGTCGTCTACTAACGAGCAGTACTTC
TRBJ2-3 - TRBV7-2 - CASSPPPLGDTQYF TGTGCCAGCAGCCCACCGCCCCTGGGAGATACGCAGTATTTT
TRBJ2-1 - TRBV7-8 TRBD2 CASSLGRTRTLGNEQFF TGTGCCAGCAGCTTAGGACGGACTAGGACCCTTGGGAATGAGCAGTTCTTC
TRBJ2-7 many TRBV29-1 TRBD1 CSVSRGYSNEQYF TGCAGCGTTTCCAGGGGGTACAGCAACGAGCAGTACTTC
TRBJ1-1 - TRBV4-1 TRBD1 CASSHTKDRGLNTEAFF TGCGCCAGCAGCCACACAAAAGACAGGGGTTTGAACACTGAAGCTTTCTTT
TRBJ1-1 - TRBV2 - CASRDKMNTEAFF TGTGCCAGCAGAGACAAGATGAACACTGAAGCTTTCTTT
TRBJ2-5 - TRBV7-9 TRBD1 CASSSDRGQETQYF TGTGCCAGCAGCTCGGACAGGGGGCAAGAGACCCAGTACTTC
TRBJ2-6 many TRBV21-1 - CASSNVGAGANVLTF -
TRBJ2-5 - TRBV7-7 - CASSAPGVEETQYF TGTGCCAGCAGCGCACCAGGGGTGGAAGAGACCCAGTACTTC
TRBJ2-7 - TRBV6-1 - CASRLEPSYEQYF TGTGCCAGCCGACTAGAGCCCTCCTACGAGCAGTACTTC